This entry lists 25 T cell receptor beta chains sequenced from one sample in a study of graft-versus-host responses after intestinal transplantation. TCRdb keeps only in-frame clones here, not all; method: immunoSEQ multiplex PCR. Here the sample spans around 10,000 clones, around 27% being singletons. This specimen consisted of alloreactive CD4+ T cells from a mixed lymphocyte reaction culture, obtained before intestinal transplant. Subset noted: CFSE-low proliferating T cells sorted from roughly six-day pre-transplant mixed lymphocyte reaction (GvH or HvG direction). Source of these receptors: a human patient who received an intestinal transplant.

The rearrangement links TRBV11-3 to TRBJ1-4; no clear D. Germline V gene lookup returns CDR1 SGHNT and CDR2 YENEEA. CDR3 length: 17 residues. Trimming stripped 5 bases from V and 0 bases from J, with 16 bases between. The CDR3 protein is CASSLRSWAATNEKLFF. The CDR3 bases are TGTGCCAGCAGCCTGCGGAGTTGGGCGGCAACTAATGAAAAACTGTTTTTT.

The chain joins TRBV9 to TRBJ2-2; TRBD1 matches 8 bases. The CDR3 sequence is 15 residues long. The junction had 3 bases not matched to a gene; V was cut back by 4 bases and J by 1 base. The germline gives CDR1 SGDLS, CDR2 YYNGEE. CDR3 sequence: CASSLDRVNTGELFF. The CDR3 region has the DNA TGTGCCAGCAGCTTGGACAGGGTGAACACCGGGGAGCTGTTTTTT.

The chain carries TRBV2 and TRBJ1-5; D call uncertain. The CDR3 is made up of 13 amino acids. The V end lost 0 bases, the J end lost 6 bases, and 6 bases lay between the germline ends. From germline, CDR1 is SNHLY and CDR2 FYNNEI. Here the CDR3 reads CASSEAFRQPQHF. CDR3 nucleotides: TGTGCCAGCAGTGAAGCCTTCCGTCAGCCCCAGCATTTT.

This clone showed up just a few times. V gene TRBV11-1 combines with J gene TRBJ2-3; weak D call: TRBD1 (6 bases). V was trimmed by 6 bases and J by 2 bases, leaving 15 bases between them. This CDR3 has 15 amino acids. The germline V gene encodes CDR1 SGHAT and CDR2 FQDESV (reference sequence). CDR3 bases: TGTGCCAGCAGTCGTTTTACAGGGCTCACAGATACGCAGTATTTT. This translates into CASSRFTGLTDTQYF.

The rearrangement uses TRBV5-4 and TRBJ2-7; TRBD2 matches 10 bases. In germline, CDR1 is SGHNT, CDR2 YYREEE (reference sequence). J was trimmed by 7 bases and V by 4 bases; bases with no gene match: 8. The CDR3 is made up of 14 amino acids. The CDR3 sequence: CASSLAGALREQYF. The DNA of the CDR3 is TGTGCCAGCAGCCTAGCGGGAGCGTTGCGGGAGCAGTACTTC.

The CDR3 region has the DNA TGTGCCAGCACCCCTGGGGGGGGATACACTGAAGCTTTCTTT. Translating it yields CASTPGGGYTEAFF. The chain carries TRBV6-5 and TRBJ1-1; a weak D match, TRBD1 (5 bases). The CDR3 is made up of 14 amino acids. Per the germline V gene, CDR1 is MNHEY and CDR2 is SVGAGI. The germline V and J ends were trimmed by 7 bases and 3 bases, with 15 bases remaining between them.

The chain is built from TRBV6-1 and TRBJ2-1; 9 bases line up with TRBD2. The trim removed 7 bases at V and 8 bases at J, leaving 9 bases unmatched. The CDR3 extends over 14 amino acids. In germline, CDR1 is MNHNS, CDR2 SASEGT. CDR3 sequence reads: CASTPGLAFHEQFF. Written as DNA, the CDR3 is TGTGCCAGCACCCCGGGACTAGCTTTCCATGAGCAGTTCTTC.

The V gene is TRBV30, the J gene TRBJ2-1; D ambiguous. The CDR3 contains 14 residues. CDR1 GTSNPN and CDR2 SVGIG come from the germline V gene (reference sequence). V gave up 2 bases and J gave up 0 bases, with 8 bases separating them. CDR3 DNA: TGTGCCTGGAGTCGGATGAGCTCCTACAATGAGCAGTTCTTC. Its translation is CAWSRMSSYNEQFF.

A few counts support this clone. This chain connects TRBV5-1 to TRBJ1-4; a weak D match, TRBD1 (5 bases). V dropped 0 bases and J dropped 7 bases, with 16 bases sitting between them. The germline V gene encodes CDR1 SGHRS and CDR2 YFSETQ. The CDR3 is made up of 16 amino acids. Here the CDR3 reads CASSLEVGRDGEKLFF. In DNA, the CDR3 is TGCGCCAGCAGCTTGGAGGTAGGACGGGACGGTGAAAAACTGTTTTTT.

By share, this clone counts as medium-sized. The rearrangement links TRBV7-3 to TRBJ2-7; 8 bases are shared with TRBD1. CDR1 is SGHTA, CDR2 FQGTGA, per germline. J gave up 3 bases and V 3 bases, and 1 base lay outside the gene matches. The CDR3 is made up of 13 amino acids. The CDR3 spells CASSFGQGYEQYF. The CDR3 nucleotides read TGTGCCAGCAGCTTCGGACAGGGCTACGAGCAGTACTTC.

The rearrangement links TRBV11-2 to TRBJ2-7; D is possibly TRBD2 (6 bases). V was trimmed by 2 bases and J by 0 bases, leaving 20 bases between them. This CDR3 region has 18 residues. CDR1 and CDR2 (germline): SGHAT, FQNNGV. Here the CDR3 DNA reads TGTGCCAGCAGCTTATCGGGGCCGAGCGGGCTATACTCCTACGAGCAGTACTTC. The encoded protein is CASSLSGPSGLYSYEQYF.

This clone occurred a few times. Other DNA sequences within the sample encode an identical CDR3. This chain joins TRBV5-1 and TRBJ2-1; TRBD2 agrees at 11 bases. V lost 4 bases, J lost 3 bases, and 3 bases stayed unmatched. The CDR3 spans 15 residues. Germline V CDR1 and CDR2: SGHRS, YFSETQ. The CDR3 region is CASSLGTSGYNEQFF. The CDR3 nucleotides are TGCGCCAGCAGCCTAGGGACTAGCGGCTACAATGAGCAGTTCTTC.

This chain uses TRBV6-6 with TRBJ2-7; D is unclear. The V end was cut by 6 bases, the J end by 5 bases, with 14 bases between. The CDR3 contains 13 residues. From germline, CDR1 is MNHNY and CDR2 SVGAGI (reference sequence). CDR3 residues: CASSPTSRHEQYF. The CDR3 DNA reads as TGTGCCAGCAGCCCGACAAGCCGGCACGAGCAGTACTTC.

Comments on this clone: At one of its ends the junction is not consistent with the germline gene, which may arise from a read error. The genes are TRBV7-3 and TRBJ2-7, with 7 bases that match TRBD1. This CDR3 contains 14 residues. CDR1 and CDR2 (germline): SGHTA, FQGTGA. As DNA, the CDR3 is TGCGCCAGCAGCCCTACAACAGGGGCCTACGAGCAGTACTTC. Translating gives CASSPTTGAYEQYF. The complete variable domain, with remaining parts taken from reference TRBV7-3 and TRBJ2-7, reads GAGVSQTPSNKVTEKGKYVELRCDPISGHTALYWYRQSLGQGPEFLIYFQGTGAADDSGLPNDRFFAVRPEGSVSTLKIQRTERGDSAVYLCASSPTTGAYEQYFGPGTRLTVT.

V usage is TRBV7-9 and J usage is TRBJ2-1; TRBD2 matches at 9 bases. V was pared by 4 bases and J by 2 bases, with 12 bases of the junction left unmatched. This CDR3 is built from 18 residues. Germline V gives CDR1 SEHNR, CDR2 FQNEAQ (reference sequence). The CDR3 nucleotides are TGTGCCAGCAGCTCCCACGTCCTACTAGCGGGTGCCTACAATGAGCAGTTCTTC. Translation: CASSSHVLLAGAYNEQFF.

Relative to its sample, this clone is medium-sized. This chain joins TRBV2 and TRBJ2-3; 10 nucleotides agree with TRBD2. J lost 2 bases, V lost 3 bases, and 8 bases had no gene match. The CDR3 contains 17 residues. CDR1 and CDR2 from the germline V gene are SNHLY and FYNNEI. The CDR3 coding sequence is TGTGCCAGCAGTGACCCCACTAGCGGGGAAAACACAGATACGCAGTATTTT. Protein sequence: CASSDPTSGENTDTQYF.

By share, this clone ranks as medium-sized. The chain joins TRBV5-1 to TRBJ2-7; 10 positions agree with TRBD2. This CDR3 is built from 15 residues. In germline, CDR1 is SGHRS, CDR2 YFSETQ. After removal of 2 bases from V and 2 bases from J, the junction contained 4 bases not matched to a gene. The CDR3 is CASSLWTSGPYEQYF. CDR3 sequence (DNA): TGCGCCAGCAGCTTATGGACTAGCGGCCCCTACGAGCAGTACTTC.

The V and J genes are TRBV5-1 and TRBJ2-7, with unresolved D. The CDR3 contains 12 residues. The ends were cut back, 3 bases at V and 4 bases at J, with 8 bases in the middle. Germline assignment: CDR1 SGHRS and CDR2 YFSETQ. This CDR3 is CASSSTSYEQYF. As DNA, the CDR3 is TGCGCCAGCAGCTCAACATCATACGAGCAGTACTTC.

The rearrangement uses TRBV5-6 and TRBJ1-2; tentatively, D is TRBD1 (6 bases). Looked up from germline, CDR1 is SGHDT and CDR2 is YYEEEE. V lost 2 bases to trimming and J lost 7 bases, with 9 bases between them. The CDR3 is 12 amino acids. The DNA for the CDR3 is TGTGCCAGCAGCTTCAGGGGTTTTGGCTACACCTTC. It codes for CASSFRGFGYTF.

The chain carries TRBV9 and TRBJ2-7, with D uncertain. V was trimmed by 0 bases and J by 6 bases, leaving 10 bases between them. Germline CDR1 is SGDLS and CDR2 is YYNGEE. The CDR3 contains 13 residues. The CDR3 here is CASSVDVTLEQYF. The DNA for the CDR3 is TGTGCCAGCAGCGTAGATGTGACCCTCGAGCAGTACTTC. The whole variable domain, filled in from reference TRBV9 and TRBJ2-7, reads DSGVTQTPKHLITATGQRVTLRCSPRSGDLSVYWYQQSLDQGLQFLIQYYNGEERAKGNILERFSAQQFPDLHSELNLSSLELGDSALYFCASSVDVTLEQYFGPGTRLTVT.

The chain carries TRBV6-5 and TRBJ2-7; 9 bases map to TRBD2. J lost 5 bases, V lost 5 bases, and 10 bases had no gene match. Germline lookup yields CDR1 MNHEY and CDR2 SVGAGI. There are 15 residues in the CDR3. CDR3 residues: CASSVLSSGINEQYF. CDR3 DNA: TGTGCCAGCAGTGTGCTATCTAGCGGGATCAACGAGCAGTACTTC.

Only a few counts were recorded for this clone. V and J are TRBV6-5 and TRBJ1-2; D gene ambiguous. Germline values: CDR1 MNHEY, CDR2 SVGAGI. Trimming shortened V by 4 bases and J by 4 bases, and 13 bases separated the two germline ends. The CDR3 runs to 14 residues. CDR3 sequence reads: CASSLGLATYGYTF. DNA of the CDR3: TGTGCCAGCAGTTTAGGGCTCGCCACCTATGGCTACACCTTC.

The chain is built from TRBV11-3 and TRBJ2-2, with D possibly matching TRBD2 (5 bases). The CDR3 runs 15 residues. V lost 0 bases, J lost 6 bases, and 11 bases lay in between. Germline V CDR1 and CDR2: SGHNT, YENEEA. The CDR3 DNA reads as TGTGCCAGCAGCTTAGAGTCAGGCGGGCCCGGGGAGCTGTTTTTT. Translated, it gives CASSLESGGPGELFF.

This clone was detected a few times. The chain couples TRBV6-9 to TRBJ1-1; D call uncertain. CDR1 is MNHGY, CDR2 SVAAGI, per germline. The V end lost 4 bases, the J end lost 1 base, and 10 bases lay between the germline ends. This CDR3 comprises 14 residues. CDR3 region: CASSSLRGNTEAFF. CDR3 DNA sequence: TGTGCCAGCAGTTCCCTCCGGGGGAACACTGAAGCTTTCTTT.

This clone has only a few counts. The chain links TRBV27 to TRBJ2-7; 7 nucleotides line up with TRBD1. The V and J ends lost 6 bases and 3 bases, in that order; junction bases with no gene match: 11. This CDR3 region has 15 residues. CDR1 is MNHEY and CDR2 is SMNVEV in the germline V gene (reference sequence). CDR3 protein: CASSQGPGTDYEQYF. CDR3 bases: TGTGCCAGCAGCCAAGGTCCCGGGACAGACTACGAGCAGTACTTC.